Listed here are 28 T cell receptor beta chains from one sample, sequenced in a study of T cell responses to AZD1222 COVID-19 vaccine. The table came from immunoSEQ multiplex PCR; TCRdb's copy has only in-frame clones and leaves some out. The table includes approximately 92,000 clones, around 90% detected once. Sequencing used peripheral blood, obtained on day 0 of AZD1222 vaccination. The receptors here all came from an adult in good health.

The rearrangement joins TRBV29-1 to TRBJ1-1, with a weak D call TRBD1 (5 bases). Germline CDR1 SQVTM, CDR2 ANQGSEA. V dropped 6 bases and J dropped 1 base, with 12 bases sitting between them. CDR3 length: 13 residues. The DNA of the CDR3 is TGCAGCGTGGGGCCTGGGGGGAACACTGAAGCTTTCTTT. The encoded protein is CSVGPGGNTEAFF.

The V gene is TRBV4-1, the J gene TRBJ1-2; 7 bases are shared with TRBD1. After removal of 2 bases from V and 4 bases from J, the junction contained 16 bases not matched to a gene. CDR3 size: 18 residues. Germline lookup yields CDR1 MGHRA and CDR2 YSYEKL. CDR3 sequence reads: CASSQTFKTGQRFYGYTF. In nucleotides, the CDR3 is TGCGCCAGCAGCCAAACATTCAAGACGGGACAGCGGTTCTATGGCTACACCTTC.

This rearrangement joins TRBV10-2 to TRBJ2-1; D unclear. The CDR3 is 15 amino acids. The germline gives CDR1 WSHSY, CDR2 SAAADI. Trimming pared 4 bases from V and 7 bases from J, leaving 17 bases between. CDR3 DNA: TGCGCCAGCAGTGTTGGAATTATCCCCTTTAATGAGCAGTTCTTC. Protein sequence: CASSVGIIPFNEQFF.

The CDR3 coding sequence is TGTGCCAGCAGTTACAGCTCCTATAATTCACCCCTCCACTTT. Its protein is CASSYSSYNSPLHF. The chain couples TRBV2 to TRBJ1-6; D remains ambiguous. The germline V gene has CDR1 SNHLY and CDR2 FYNNEI. Deletions cut 5 bases from V and 0 bases from J, with 5 bases between. The CDR3 has 14 amino acids.

The CDR3 reads CASSGQTASTDTQYF. As DNA, the CDR3 is TGCGCCAGCAGTGGGCAGACAGCGAGCACAGATACGCAGTATTTT. This chain connects TRBV10-2 to TRBJ2-3; D perhaps matches TRBD1 (5 bases). Germline CDR1 WSHSY, CDR2 SAAADI. Deletions cut 4 bases from V and 0 bases from J, with 11 bases between. CDR3 size: 15 residues.

The gene calls are TRBV2 and TRBJ2-7; possibly TRBD1 for D (5 bases). V lost 5 bases to trimming and J lost 4 bases, with 12 bases between them. In germline, CDR1 is SNHLY, CDR2 FYNNEI. This CDR3 has 13 amino acids. This CDR3 is CASSWQGQYEQYF. For the CDR3, the DNA is TGTGCCAGCAGTTGGCAGGGTCAATACGAGCAGTACTTC.

The V gene is TRBV5-1, the J gene TRBJ1-6; no definite D call. Germline assignment: CDR1 SGHRS and CDR2 YFSETQ. V was trimmed by 1 base and J by 5 bases, leaving 13 bases between them. The CDR3 has 16 residues. The CDR3 is CASSLTAVHHNSPLHF. The CDR3 DNA reads TGCGCCAGCAGCTTGACCGCCGTTCACCATAATTCACCCCTCCACTTT.

The chain carries TRBV5-1 and TRBJ1-6; D is ambiguous. Germline V gives CDR1 SGHRS, CDR2 YFSETQ. The V and J ends lost 2 bases and 7 bases respectively, with 7 bases between them. The CDR3 contains 13 residues. Written as DNA, the CDR3 is TGCGCCAGCAGCTTAGAGCAAAATTCACCCCTCCACTTT. Amino acid sequence: CASSLEQNSPLHF.

The chain uses TRBV10-3 and TRBJ2-7; possible D gene TRBD1, 5 bases. V was trimmed by 10 bases and J by 2 bases, leaving 15 bases between them. This CDR3 comprises 13 residues. Germline V CDR1 and CDR2: ENHRY, SYGVKD. The CDR3 protein is CATESARAYEQYF. The CDR3 region has the DNA TGTGCCACCGAGTCGGCCAGGGCCTACGAGCAGTACTTC.

The CDR3 reads CSVEGGKAGGVRDTQYF. The CDR3 DNA sequence: TGCAGCGTTGAGGGCGGTAAAGCGGGAGGAGTCAGAGATACGCAGTATTTT. The chain combines TRBV29-1 with TRBJ2-3; 9 bases agree with TRBD2. With 3 bases clipped from V and 5 bases from J, the junction kept 15 bases outside the gene matches. Germline loops: CDR1 SQVTM, CDR2 ANQGSEA. CDR3 length: 17 residues.

The rearrangement links TRBV14 to TRBJ1-2; 7 bases are a match to TRBD1. CDR1 SGHDN and CDR2 FVKESK come from the germline V gene. The CDR3 contains 13 residues. Trimming at V came to 0 bases and at J to 7 bases, leaving 2 bases not matched to a gene. The chain's CDR3 is CASSQDRGTGYTF. The DNA for the CDR3 is TGTGCCAGCAGCCAAGACAGGGGGACTGGCTACACCTTC.

The V gene is TRBV5-4, the J gene TRBJ1-4; TRBD1 aligns across 11 bases. Germline V gene data show CDR1 as SGHNT and CDR2 as YYREEE (reference sequence). The junction had 8 bases not matched to a gene; V was cut back by 0 bases and J by 7 bases. CDR3 length: 17 amino acids. The CDR3 region is CASSLGNLGTGGEKLFF. The CDR3 nucleotides are TGTGCCAGCAGCTTGGGAAACTTAGGGACAGGGGGTGAAAAACTGTTTTTT.

This chain joins TRBV5-8 and TRBJ1-1, with D possibly TRBD1 on 5 matching bases. Germline lookup yields CDR1 SGHTS and CDR2 YDEGEE. There are 17 residues in the CDR3. Trimming cost V 1 base and J 1 base, with 17 bases left between them. The CDR3 sequence: CASSLLGHQRSNTEAFF. For the CDR3, the DNA is TGTGCCAGCAGCTTGTTAGGACACCAACGATCGAACACTGAAGCTTTCTTT.

The CDR3 loop is CASSESGLKSAFF. The DNA of the CDR3 is TGTGCCAGCAGTGAATCGGGGCTAAAGTCAGCTTTCTTT. The rearrangement joins TRBV6-1 to TRBJ1-1, with D possibly matching TRBD1 (5 bases). CDR1 MNHNS and CDR2 SASEGT come from the germline V gene. With 2 bases removed from V and 10 bases from J, the gap between germline ends came to 14 bases. CDR3 length: 13 residues.

This clone has only a few counts. This sequence joins TRBV21-1 and TRBJ2-7; the DNA was not compared with TRBD1, the D call given in the table. TRBV21-1 is designated a pseudogene. The length of the CDR3 is 16 residues. Written as DNA, the CDR3 is TGTGCCAGCAGCAAGCTCCGACAGGGGCAAGGCCACGAGCAGTACTTC. Its translation: CASSKLRQGQGHEQYF.

The rearrangement links TRBV15 to TRBJ2-7; the D gene is possibly TRBD2 (5 bases). CDR1 and CDR2 from the germline V gene are LNHNV and YYDKDF (reference sequence). Trimming cost V 5 bases and J 5 bases, with 19 bases left between them. This CDR3 has 15 residues. The CDR3 bases are TGTGCCACCAGCTCCCGGGGTCGTAGGATCCACGAGCAGTACTTC. This translates into CATSSRGRRIHEQYF.

The CDR3 region is CASSWRDPYNSPLHF. The CDR3 DNA is TGTGCCAGCAGCTGGAGGGACCCATATAATTCACCCCTCCACTTT. The chain uses TRBV7-2 and TRBJ1-6; possible D gene TRBD1, 5 bases. With 4 bases removed from V and 4 bases from J, the gap between germline ends came to 11 bases. This CDR3 is 15 amino acids long. From germline, CDR1 is SGHTA and CDR2 FQGNSA.

This chain connects TRBV5-1 to TRBJ1-4; perhaps TRBD1 as D (5 bases). Deletions cut 8 bases from V and 0 bases from J, with 8 bases between. The CDR3 spans 13 residues. CDR1 and CDR2 from the germline V gene are SGHRS and YFSETQ. In DNA, the CDR3 is TGCGCCAGTGCGACAGCAACTAATGAAAAACTGTTTTTT. Its protein is CASATATNEKLFF.

The chain has TRBV12-5 and TRBJ2-1; 10 bases align to TRBD2. Germline V lookup: CDR1 LGHNT, CDR2 FRNRAP. With 7 bases clipped from V and 3 bases from J, the junction kept 6 bases outside the gene matches. The CDR3 has 15 amino acids. This CDR3 reads CASALAGAGYNEQFF. The CDR3 region has the DNA TGTGCTAGTGCTCTAGCGGGAGCGGGCTACAATGAGCAGTTCTTC.

This sequence joins TRBV11-1 and TRBJ1-1; D gene ambiguous. This CDR3 is 14 amino acids long. Germline V gene data show CDR1 as SGHAT and CDR2 as FQDESV (reference sequence). V was cut by 3 bases and J by 0 bases, with 8 bases left in between. CDR3 in DNA: TGTGCCAGCAGCTTTGGGCGGCTGAACACTGAAGCTTTCTTT. Its translation: CASSFGRLNTEAFF.

This clone has only one observation. The rearrangement uses TRBV6-6 and TRBJ1-6; D possibly corresponds to TRBD1 (5 bases). The V gene's germline CDR1 is MNHNY and CDR2 SVGAGI (reference sequence). The CDR3 is made up of 17 amino acids. Trimming pared 5 bases from V and 10 bases from J, leaving 24 bases between. CDR3 region: CASSPRDRINSGSPLHF. For the CDR3, the DNA is TGTGCCAGCAGTCCCCGGGACCGCATAAACTCGGGATCACCCCTCCACTTT.

V is TRBV5-1 and J is TRBJ2-5, with 8 bases matching TRBD1. Trimming removed 5 bases from V and 5 bases from J; junction bases left unmatched: 11. Germline V gene sequence: CDR1 SGHRS, CDR2 YFSETQ. CDR3 length equals 15 residues. CDR3 amino acids: CASRRTGQVGETQYF. Here the CDR3 DNA reads TGCGCCAGCAGGAGGACAGGGCAGGTAGGGGAGACCCAGTACTTC.

The V gene is TRBV11-2, the J gene TRBJ2-1, with unresolved D. CDR1 and CDR2 (germline): SGHAT, FQNNGV. Trimming took 5 bases from V and 0 from J, leaving 8 bases between them. The CDR3 is 14 residues long. This CDR3 is CASSPSISYNEQFF. DNA of the CDR3: TGTGCCAGCAGCCCGAGTATCTCCTACAATGAGCAGTTCTTC.

As for this clone: Germline and junction disagree at one end, which may indicate a read error. This chain connects TRBV5-6 to TRBJ2-2; 7 nucleotides match TRBD1. This CDR3 comprises 16 residues. CDR1 is SGHDT, CDR2 YYEEEE, per germline. The CDR3 region has the DNA TGTGCCAGCACCTTGACAGGGTCCCCGAACACCGGGGAGCTGTTTTTT. Translation gives CASTLTGSPNTGELFF.

The chain joins TRBV4-3 to TRBJ2-3, with TRBD2 matching 8 bases. Trimming took 1 base from V and 6 from J; bases not matched to a gene: 6. The CDR3 runs to 15 residues. Germline values: CDR1 LGHNA, CDR2 YSLEER. CDR3 loop: CASSQGTRGGDTQYF. The CDR3 DNA follows: TGCGCCAGCAGCCAAGGGACCCGCGGGGGGGATACGCAGTATTTT.

The chain carries TRBV7-9 and TRBJ1-6; no firm D call. The CDR3 is made up of 16 amino acids. Germline CDR1 reads SEHNR; CDR2 reads FQNEAQ (reference sequence). V dropped 5 bases and J dropped 4 bases, with 15 bases sitting between them. The CDR3 coding sequence is TGTGCCAGCAGCCCCGAAAGGGTTGGATATAATTCACCCCTCCACTTT. This translates into CASSPERVGYNSPLHF.

The V gene is TRBV4-1, the J gene TRBJ2-3; TRBD2 is a possible D gene (6 bases). There are 21 residues in the CDR3. Trimming removed 2 bases from V and 0 bases from J, with 27 bases in between. Germline V CDR1 and CDR2: MGHRA, YSYEKL. DNA of the CDR3: TGCGCCAGCAGCCAACCGATGATAGGGACTCGCGGGATCAGTAGCACAGATACGCAGTATTTT. It codes for CASSQPMIGTRGISSTDTQYF.

The chain uses TRBV19 and TRBJ2-2, with D perhaps TRBD2 (6 bases). CDR3 length equals 14 residues. Germline CDR1 is LNHDA and CDR2 is SQIVND (reference sequence). V was clipped by 7 bases and J by 7 bases, with 16 bases between them. In DNA form, the CDR3 reads TGTGCCAGTAATAGTCCAGGGACTGTCGGGGAGCTGTTTTTT. It is translated as CASNSPGTVGELFF.